Listed below are T cell receptor beta chains from one sample, sequenced in a study of CXCR3-negative and CXCR3-positive naive CD8 T cells. TCRdb reprocessed the 5' RACE reads, keeping one entry per CDR3 protein, no DNA. In total, the table holds some 120,000 distinct CDR3 sequences. Sequenced material: naive CXCR3+ CD8+ T cells from blood. These receptors were taken from a human donor in good health. Some clones in this sample may be carry-over from other donors' samples. The CDR3 runs from the conserved cysteine through the conserved F or W.

TRBV27	TRBJ2-1	CASSSGLAGGLYNEQFF
TRBV6-8	TRBJ2-7	CASSYRAHYEQYF
TRBV28	TRBJ2-2	CASRPITGTGNTGELFF
TRBV29-1	TRBJ1-4	CSVEVTGSEKLFF
TRBV4-3	TRBJ2-2	CASSQDTAGGHTGELFF
TRBV14	TRBJ1-2	CASSQVTGDVFSYGYTF
TRBV3-1	TRBJ2-1	CASSQAHTTSGQLYNEQFF
TRBV28	TRBJ2-1	CASSPPMAGVSEEQFF
TRBV7-9	TRBJ2-3	CASSLGSSDTDTQYF
TRBV28	TRBJ1-4	CASSLATGFTTNEKLFF
TRBV3-1	TRBJ2-5	CASSQVGVQETQYF
TRBV21-1	TRBJ1-1	CATFGWGLNTEAFF
TRBV7-8	TRBJ1-2	CASSTGGQGYGYTF
TRBV5-6	TRBJ2-7	CASSMRTSGRNEQYF
TRBV9	TRBJ1-4	CASSPHPAAGNDNEKLFF
TRBV7-8	TRBJ2-1	CASRKDNEQFF
TRBV5-5	TRBJ2-1	CASIAGPGFKGEQFF
TRBV4-3	TRBJ2-7	CASSQGPGDGLDF
TRBV11-3	TRBJ1-1	CASSPRKRGTEAFF
TRBV27	TRBJ2-1	CASSVSRGRVEQFF
TRBV7-8	TRBJ2-7	CASSQRNPGLALPHPYEQYF
TRBV29-1	TRBJ2-7	CSVEDISNEQYF
TRBV5-1	TRBJ2-7	CASSIDRGRTYEQYF
TRBV23-1	TRBJ2-5	CASSIPRQARETQYF
TRBV7-9	TRBJ1-1	CASSLENRNMNTEAFF
TRBV6-4	TRBJ2-3	CASSDSRATDAQYF
TRBV28	TRBJ1-2	CASSYRGIHYGYTF
TRBV28	TRBJ2-2	CASSLSVAVNTGELFF
TRBV6-1	TRBJ1-1	CASSWTGGETEAFF
TRBV9	TRBJ2-7	CASSVTGSSYEQYF
TRBV6-5	TRBJ2-1	CASSFSGGASYNEQFF
TRBV7-3	TRBJ2-1	CASSSTTDSSYNEQFF
TRBV7-9	TRBJ1-1	CASSYETVNTEAFF
TRBV12-3/TRBV12-4	TRBJ2-1	CASSSGGLYNEQFF
TRBV27	TRBJ2-1	CASSRDSYNEQFF
TRBV7-9	TRBJ2-2	CASSPRGGEPNTGELFF
TRBV9	TRBJ1-1	CASSVGTGTMNTEAFF
TRBV7-2	TRBJ1-1	CASSSLMGFPGEAFF
TRBV14	TRBJ2-7	CASSQRLNPYEQYF
TRBV14	TRBJ1-1	CASSQLGYTEAFF
TRBV7-8	TRBJ2-1	CASSMPGGEQFF
TRBV5-1	TRBJ2-7	CASGGSIGFYEQYF
TRBV7-8	TRBJ1-1	CASSSLDEAFF
TRBV29-1	TRBJ2-1	CSVDLPLAGGMDEQFF
TRBV2	TRBJ2-7	CASETGYEQYF
TRBV28	TRBJ2-1	CASSLWGGNNNEQFF
TRBV5-1	TRBJ2-7	CASSLGDTLFRGPSYEQYF
TRBV6-5	TRBJ2-1	CASSSDRGGRNEQFF
TRBV28	TRBJ2-1	CASSPGGGEQFF
TRBV29-1	TRBJ1-1	CSFWTGLNTEAFF
TRBV5-6	TRBJ2-1	CASSLVSHNEQFF
TRBV7-9	TRBJ1-4	CASTPRPPELEKLFF
TRBV20-1	TRBJ2-2	CSARLYTGELFF
TRBV12-3/TRBV12-4	TRBJ1-6	CASSLVLDRVNSPLHF